One sample yielded the 3 T cell receptor beta chains listed below, sequenced in a study of blood T cells in healthy people across ages. With a J-beta primer mix and a sample-barcoded 5' primer, a second PCR ran about 7 to 11 cycles. MiXCR, run by TCRdb on the 5' RACE reads, gives a single entry per CDR3 protein. The sample lists 1.5 million or so distinct CDR3 sequences, around two fifths occurring once. The sample was blood. The receptors were gathered from a woman between 18 and 29 years old in good health.

The chain links TRBV25-1 to TRBJ2-3; D is undetermined. The V gene's germline CDR1 is MGHDK and CDR2 SYGVNS. This CDR3 has 17 residues. Trimming shortened V by 2 bases and J by 3 bases, and 18 bases separated the two germline ends. The CDR3 region is CASSEGMRLVRTDTQYF. The DNA for the CDR3 is TGTGCCAGCAGTGAAGGAATGCGTCTAGTAAGGACAGATACGCAGTATTTT.

This clonotype came up a few times. The chain's CDR3 is CASSEHVLGETQYF. CDR3 nucleotide sequence: TGTGCCAGCAGTGAACATGTCTTGGGCGAGACCCAGTACTTC. The V gene is TRBV2, the J gene TRBJ2-5; D unclear. The CDR3 spans 14 residues. V was shortened by 2 bases and J by 5 bases, with 12 bases between the two germline ends. Germline V lookup: CDR1 SNHLY, CDR2 FYNNEI.

The chain is built from TRBV7-8 and TRBJ2-5, with D unresolved. The CDR3 is 14 residues long. Germline V CDR1 and CDR2: SGHVS, FQNEAQ. The V gene lost 5 bases and the J gene lost 1 base, with 11 bases spanning the gap. The CDR3 loop is CASSVGFGQETQYF. The CDR3 DNA reads TGTGCCAGCAGCGTTGGTTTTGGCCAAGAGACCCAGTACTTC. The complete variable domain, with remaining parts taken from reference TRBV7-8 and TRBJ2-5, reads GAGVSQSPRYKVAKRGQDVALRCDPISGHVSLFWYQQALGQGPEFLTYFQNEAQLDKSGLPSDRFFAERPEGSVSTLKIQRTQQEDSAVYLCASSVGFGQETQYFGPGTRLLVL.